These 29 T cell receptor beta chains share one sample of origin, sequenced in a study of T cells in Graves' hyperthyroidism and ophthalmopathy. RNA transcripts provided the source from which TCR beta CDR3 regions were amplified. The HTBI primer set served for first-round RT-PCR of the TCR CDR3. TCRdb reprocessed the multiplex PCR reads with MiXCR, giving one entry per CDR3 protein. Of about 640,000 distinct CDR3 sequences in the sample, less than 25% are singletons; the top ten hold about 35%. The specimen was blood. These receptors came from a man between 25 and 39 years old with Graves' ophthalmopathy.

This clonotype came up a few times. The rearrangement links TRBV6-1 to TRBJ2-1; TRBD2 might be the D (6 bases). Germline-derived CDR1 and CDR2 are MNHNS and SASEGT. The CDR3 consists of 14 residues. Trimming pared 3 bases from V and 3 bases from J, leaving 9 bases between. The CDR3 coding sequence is TGTGCCAGCAGTGAGTGGGAGGTCTACAATGAGCAGTTCTTC. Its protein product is CASSEWEVYNEQFF.

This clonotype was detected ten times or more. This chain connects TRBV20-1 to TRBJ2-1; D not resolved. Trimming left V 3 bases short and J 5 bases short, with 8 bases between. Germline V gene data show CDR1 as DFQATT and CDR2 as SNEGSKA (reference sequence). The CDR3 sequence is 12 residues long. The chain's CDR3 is CSASPVHNEQFF. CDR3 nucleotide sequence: TGCAGTGCTAGCCCTGTTCACAATGAGCAGTTCTTC.

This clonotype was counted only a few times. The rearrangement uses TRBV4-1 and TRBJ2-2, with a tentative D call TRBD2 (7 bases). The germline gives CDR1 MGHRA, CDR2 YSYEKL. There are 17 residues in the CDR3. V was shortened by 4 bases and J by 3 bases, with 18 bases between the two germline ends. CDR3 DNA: TGCGCCAGCAGCCTAATCGGGGGGCGGCCATACACCGGGGAGCTGTTTTTT. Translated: CASSLIGGRPYTGELFF.

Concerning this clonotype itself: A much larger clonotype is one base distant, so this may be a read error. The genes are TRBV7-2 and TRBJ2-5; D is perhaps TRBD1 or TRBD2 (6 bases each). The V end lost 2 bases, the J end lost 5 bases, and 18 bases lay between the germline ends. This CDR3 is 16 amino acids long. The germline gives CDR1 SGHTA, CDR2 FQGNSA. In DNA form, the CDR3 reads TGTGCCAGCAGCTTATTCGGGGGCCTAGGAAAGGAGACCCAGTACTTC. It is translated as CASSLFGGLGKETQYF. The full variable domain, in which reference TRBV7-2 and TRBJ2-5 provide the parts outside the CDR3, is GAGVSQSPSNKVTEKGKDVELRCDPISGHTALYWYRQSLGQGLEFLIYFQGNSAPDKSGLPSDRFSAERTGGSVSTLTIQRTQQEDSAVYLCASSLFGGLGKETQYFGPGTRLLVL.

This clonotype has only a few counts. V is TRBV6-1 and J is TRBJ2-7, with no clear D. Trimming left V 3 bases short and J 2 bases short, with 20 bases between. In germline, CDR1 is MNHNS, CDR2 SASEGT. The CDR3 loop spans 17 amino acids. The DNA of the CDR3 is TGTGCCAGCAGTGAGGACCCCCGGCGGACGGACCCCTACGAGCAGTACTTC. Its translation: CASSEDPRRTDPYEQYF.

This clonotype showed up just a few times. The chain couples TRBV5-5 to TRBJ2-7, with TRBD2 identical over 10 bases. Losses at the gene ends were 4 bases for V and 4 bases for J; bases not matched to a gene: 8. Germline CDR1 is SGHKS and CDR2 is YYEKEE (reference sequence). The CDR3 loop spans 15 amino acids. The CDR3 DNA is TGTGCCAGCAGCGAGGGACTAGCGCGAATATACGAGCAGTACTTC. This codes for CASSEGLARIYEQYF.

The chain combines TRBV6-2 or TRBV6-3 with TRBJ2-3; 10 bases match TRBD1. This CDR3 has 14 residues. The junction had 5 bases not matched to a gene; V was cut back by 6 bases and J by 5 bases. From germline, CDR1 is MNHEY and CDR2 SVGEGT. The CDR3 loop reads CASSQGQGVDTQYF. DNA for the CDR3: TGTGCCAGCAGCCAAGGACAGGGGGTAGATACGCAGTATTTT.

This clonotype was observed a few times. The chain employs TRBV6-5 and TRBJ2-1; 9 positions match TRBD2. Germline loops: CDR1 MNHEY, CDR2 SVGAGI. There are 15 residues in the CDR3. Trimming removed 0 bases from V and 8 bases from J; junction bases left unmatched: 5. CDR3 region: CASSYSIAGVHEQFF. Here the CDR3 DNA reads TGTGCCAGCAGTTACTCGATAGCGGGAGTCCATGAGCAGTTCTTC.

CDR3 in DNA: TGCAGTGCTGAACTCGGGGGGGCCGAGAAAGGCTACACCTTC. Amino acid sequence: CSAELGGAEKGYTF. The rearrangement links TRBV20-1 to TRBJ1-2; D perhaps matches TRBD1 (6 bases). Trimming removed 5 bases from V and 8 bases from J, with 21 bases in between. CDR3 size: 14 residues. Germline CDR1 and CDR2: DFQATT and SNEGSKA (reference sequence).

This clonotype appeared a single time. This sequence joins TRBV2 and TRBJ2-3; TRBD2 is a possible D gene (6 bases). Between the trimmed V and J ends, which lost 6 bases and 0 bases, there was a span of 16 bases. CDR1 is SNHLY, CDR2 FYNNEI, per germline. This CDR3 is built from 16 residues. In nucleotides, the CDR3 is TGTGCCAGCAGCGGACTAACGGAACTAAGCACAGATACGCAGTATTTT. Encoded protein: CASSGLTELSTDTQYF.

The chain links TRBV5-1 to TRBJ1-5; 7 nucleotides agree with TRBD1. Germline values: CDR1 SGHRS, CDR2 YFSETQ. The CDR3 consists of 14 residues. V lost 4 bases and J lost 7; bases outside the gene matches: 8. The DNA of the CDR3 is TGCGCCAGCAGCCCTGGACAGGAGAGACAGCCCCAGCATTTT. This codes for CASSPGQERQPQHF.

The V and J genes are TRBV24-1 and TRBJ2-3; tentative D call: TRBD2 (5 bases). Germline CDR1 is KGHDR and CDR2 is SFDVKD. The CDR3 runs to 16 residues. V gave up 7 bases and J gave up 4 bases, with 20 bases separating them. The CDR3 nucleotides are TGTGCCACCAGCTCCCCGCGGACTCTCCTGCCAGATACGCAGTATTTT. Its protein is CATSSPRTLLPDTQYF.

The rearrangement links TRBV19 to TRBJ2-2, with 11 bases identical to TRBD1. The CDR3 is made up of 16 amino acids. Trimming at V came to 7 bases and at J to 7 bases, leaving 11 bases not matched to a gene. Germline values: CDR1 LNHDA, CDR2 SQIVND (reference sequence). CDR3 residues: CASTRRGTGGIGELFF. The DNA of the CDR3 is TGTGCCAGTACTCGAAGGGGGACAGGGGGTATCGGGGAGCTGTTTTTT.

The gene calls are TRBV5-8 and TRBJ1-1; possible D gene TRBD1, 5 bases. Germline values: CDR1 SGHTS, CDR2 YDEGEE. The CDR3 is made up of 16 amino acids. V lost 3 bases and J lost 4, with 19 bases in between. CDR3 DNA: TGTGCCAGCAGCTGGGACTTTTTGGTGGGGGTCACTGAAGCTTTCTTT. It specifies CASSWDFLVGVTEAFF.

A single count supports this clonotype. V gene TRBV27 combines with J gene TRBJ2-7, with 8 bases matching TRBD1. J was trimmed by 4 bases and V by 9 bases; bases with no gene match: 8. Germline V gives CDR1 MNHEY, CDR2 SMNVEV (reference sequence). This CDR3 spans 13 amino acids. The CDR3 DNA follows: TGTGCCAGTGGGGGACAGGTTTTTTACGAGCAGTACTTC. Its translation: CASGGQVFYEQYF.

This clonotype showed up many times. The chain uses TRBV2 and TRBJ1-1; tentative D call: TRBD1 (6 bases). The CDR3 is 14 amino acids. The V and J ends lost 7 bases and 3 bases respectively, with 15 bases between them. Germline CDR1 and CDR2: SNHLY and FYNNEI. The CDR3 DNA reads TGTGCCAGCAACTTAGAGGGGGGCGACACTGAAGCTTTCTTT. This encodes CASNLEGGDTEAFF.

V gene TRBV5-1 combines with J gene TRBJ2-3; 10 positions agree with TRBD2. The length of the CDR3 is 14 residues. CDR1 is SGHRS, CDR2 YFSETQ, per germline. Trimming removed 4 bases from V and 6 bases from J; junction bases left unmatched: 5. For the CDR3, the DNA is TGCGCCAGCAGCGTCCTAGCGGGAGTGGATACGCAGTATTTT. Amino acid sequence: CASSVLAGVDTQYF.

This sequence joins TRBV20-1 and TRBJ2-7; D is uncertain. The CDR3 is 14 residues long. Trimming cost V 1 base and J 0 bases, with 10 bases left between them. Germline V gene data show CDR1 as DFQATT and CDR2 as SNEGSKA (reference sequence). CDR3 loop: CSARGPRSSYEQYF. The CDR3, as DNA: TGCAGTGCTAGAGGGCCCAGGAGCTCCTACGAGCAGTACTTC.

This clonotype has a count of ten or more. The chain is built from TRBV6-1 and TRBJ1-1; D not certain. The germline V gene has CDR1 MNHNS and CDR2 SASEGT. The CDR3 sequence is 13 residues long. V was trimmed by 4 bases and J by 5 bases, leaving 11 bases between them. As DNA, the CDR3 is TGTGCCAGCAGTGGGGGTTTTATGACTGAAGCTTTCTTT. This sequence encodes CASSGGFMTEAFF.

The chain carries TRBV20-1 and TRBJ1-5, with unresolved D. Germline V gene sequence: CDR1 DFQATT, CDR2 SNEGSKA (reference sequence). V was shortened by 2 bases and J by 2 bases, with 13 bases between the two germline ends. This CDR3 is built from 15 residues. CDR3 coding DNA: TGCAGTGCTAGATGGAGCGGCCACGGCAATCAGCCCCAGCATTTT. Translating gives CSARWSGHGNQPQHF.

The CDR3 nucleotides read TGTGCCAGCAGCCTGGGGGGGATAGCCAAAAACATTCAGTACTTC. Translated: CASSLGGIAKNIQYF. V gene TRBV12-3 or TRBV12-4 combines with J gene TRBJ2-4; TRBD2 matches at 7 bases. The length of the CDR3 is 15 residues. With V trimmed by 6 bases and J by 0 bases, 5 bases remained unmatched.

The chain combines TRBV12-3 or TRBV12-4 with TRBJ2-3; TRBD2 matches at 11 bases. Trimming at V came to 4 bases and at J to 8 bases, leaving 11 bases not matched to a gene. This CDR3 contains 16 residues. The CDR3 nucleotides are TGTGCCAGCAGTTCCATAGCGGGAGGGCCTTTAGGTACGCAGTATTTT. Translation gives CASSSIAGGPLGTQYF.

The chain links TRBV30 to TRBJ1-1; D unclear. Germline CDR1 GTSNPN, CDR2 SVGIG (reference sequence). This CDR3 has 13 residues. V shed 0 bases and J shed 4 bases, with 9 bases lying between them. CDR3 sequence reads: CAWSVWISTEAFF. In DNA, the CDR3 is TGTGCCTGGAGTGTTTGGATATCCACTGAAGCTTTCTTT.

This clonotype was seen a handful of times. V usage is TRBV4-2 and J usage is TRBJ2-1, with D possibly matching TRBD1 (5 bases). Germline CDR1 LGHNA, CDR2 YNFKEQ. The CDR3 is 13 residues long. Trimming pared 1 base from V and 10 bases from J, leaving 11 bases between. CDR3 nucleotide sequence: TGTGCCAGCAGCCAAGGGCAGGGTAGGGAGCAGTTCTTC. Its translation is CASSQGQGREQFF.

Here the CDR3 reads CASSTETGSEQYF. The CDR3 DNA follows: TGTGCCAGCAGTACCGAAACAGGCTCCGAGCAGTACTTC. J is TRBJ2-7 and V is TRBV7-9; possibly TRBD1 for D (5 bases). There are 13 residues in the CDR3. Trimming took off 6 bases at V and 6 bases at J, with 15 bases between the two ends. Germline CDR1 and CDR2: SEHNR and FQNEAQ (reference sequence). Using reference TRBV7-9 and TRBJ2-7 for the parts outside the CDR3, the full variable domain is DTGVSQNPRHKITKRGQNVTFRCDPISEHNRLYWYRQTLGQGPEFLTYFQNEAQLEKSRLLSDRFSAERPKGSFSTLEIQRTEQGDSAMYLCASSTETGSEQYFGPGTRLTVT.

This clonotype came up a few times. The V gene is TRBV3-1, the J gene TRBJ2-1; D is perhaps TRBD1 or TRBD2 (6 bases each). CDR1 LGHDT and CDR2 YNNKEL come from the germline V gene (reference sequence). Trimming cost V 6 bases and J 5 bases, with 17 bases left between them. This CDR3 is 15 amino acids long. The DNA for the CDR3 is TGTGCCAGCAGTGAGACGGGGGCTTCCCACAATGAGCAGTTCTTC. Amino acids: CASSETGASHNEQFF.

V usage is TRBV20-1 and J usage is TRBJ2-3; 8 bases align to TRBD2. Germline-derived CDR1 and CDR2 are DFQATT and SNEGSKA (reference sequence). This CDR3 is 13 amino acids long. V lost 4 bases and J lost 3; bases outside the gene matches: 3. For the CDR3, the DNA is TGCAGTGCTAATAGCGGGAAAACAGATACGCAGTATTTT. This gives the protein CSANSGKTDTQYF.

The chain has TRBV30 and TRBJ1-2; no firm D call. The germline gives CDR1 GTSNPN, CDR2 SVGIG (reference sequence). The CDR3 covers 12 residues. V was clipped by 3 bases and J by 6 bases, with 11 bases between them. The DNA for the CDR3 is TGTGCCTGGAGCTTGTCAGTAAATGGCTACACCTTC. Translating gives CAWSLSVNGYTF.

The CDR3 sequence: CASSNRQGTNYGYTF. The CDR3 nucleotides read TGTGCCAGCAGTAACCGACAAGGAACTAACTATGGCTACACCTTC. V usage is TRBV6-2 or TRBV6-3 and J usage is TRBJ1-2; D is unresolved. Germline lookup yields CDR1 MNHEY and CDR2 SVGEGT. V was clipped by 5 bases and J by 0 bases, with 13 bases between them. This CDR3 region has 15 residues.